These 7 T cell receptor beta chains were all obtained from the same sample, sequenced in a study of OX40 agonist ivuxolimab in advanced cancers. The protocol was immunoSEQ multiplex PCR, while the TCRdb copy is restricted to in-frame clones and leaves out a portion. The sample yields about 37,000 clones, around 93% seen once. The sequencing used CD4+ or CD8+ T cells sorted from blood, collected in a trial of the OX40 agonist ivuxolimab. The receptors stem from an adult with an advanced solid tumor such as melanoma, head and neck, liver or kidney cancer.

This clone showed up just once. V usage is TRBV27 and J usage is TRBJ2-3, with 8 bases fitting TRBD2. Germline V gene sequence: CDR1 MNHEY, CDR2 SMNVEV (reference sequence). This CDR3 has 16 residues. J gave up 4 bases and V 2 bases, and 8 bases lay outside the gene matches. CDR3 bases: TGTGCCAGCAGTTTAATCTACCGGGAGGGTCCAGATACGCAGTATTTT. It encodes CASSLIYREGPDTQYF.

CDR3 protein: CSDRGADTQYF. CDR3 bases: TGCAGTGATAGGGGAGCAGATACGCAGTATTTT. This chain connects TRBV20-1 to TRBJ2-3; either TRBD1 or TRBD2 may fit D (5 bases each). Germline V lookup: CDR1 DFQATT, CDR2 SNEGSKA (reference sequence). V was pared by 7 bases and J by 4 bases, with 9 bases between. The CDR3 is 11 amino acids.

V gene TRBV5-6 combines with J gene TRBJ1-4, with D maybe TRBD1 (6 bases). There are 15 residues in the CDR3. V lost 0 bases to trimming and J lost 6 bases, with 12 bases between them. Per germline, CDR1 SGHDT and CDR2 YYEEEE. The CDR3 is CASSLASGVYEKLFF. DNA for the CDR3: TGTGCCAGCAGCTTGGCGTCAGGGGTATATGAAAAACTGTTTTTT.

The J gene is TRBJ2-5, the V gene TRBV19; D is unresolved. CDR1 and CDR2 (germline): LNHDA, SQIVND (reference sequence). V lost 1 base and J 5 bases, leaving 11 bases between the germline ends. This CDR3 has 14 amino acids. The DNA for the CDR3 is TGTGCCAGTAGTATAGTCGGGTTTGGGGAGACCCAGTACTTC. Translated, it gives CASSIVGFGETQYF.

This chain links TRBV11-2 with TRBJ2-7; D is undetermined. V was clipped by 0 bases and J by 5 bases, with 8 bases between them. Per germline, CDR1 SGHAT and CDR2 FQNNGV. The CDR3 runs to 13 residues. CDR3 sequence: CASSLDGWDEQYF. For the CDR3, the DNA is TGTGCCAGCAGCTTAGATGGGTGGGACGAGCAGTACTTC.

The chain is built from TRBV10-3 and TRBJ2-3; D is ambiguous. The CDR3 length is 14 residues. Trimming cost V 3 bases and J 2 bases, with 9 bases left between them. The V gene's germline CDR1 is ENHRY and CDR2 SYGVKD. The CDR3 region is CAISEEVFTDTQYF. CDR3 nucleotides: TGTGCCATCAGTGAAGAGGTTTTCACAGATACGCAGTATTTT.

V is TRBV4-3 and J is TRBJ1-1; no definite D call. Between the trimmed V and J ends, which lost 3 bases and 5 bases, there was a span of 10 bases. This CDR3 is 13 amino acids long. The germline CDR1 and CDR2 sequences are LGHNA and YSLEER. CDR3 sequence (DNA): TGCGCCAGCAGCCAGACGCGGATAACTGAAGCTTTCTTT. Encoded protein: CASSQTRITEAFF.